Here is one TCR beta chain with its context. Per the germline V gene, CDR1 is MDHEN and CDR2 is SYDVKM. This CDR3 has 13 amino acids. Trimming took off 11 bases at V and 4 bases at J, with 18 bases between the two ends. This sample is part of a study of T cell responses to AZD1222 COVID-19 vaccine. Method: immunoSEQ multiplex PCR; TCRdb's copy keeps in-frame clones and lacks some. The sample has about 150,000 clones, over 85% seen once; the top ten hold 1.9%. This sequence joins TRBV28 and TRBJ2-7; D possibly uses TRBD1 or TRBD2 (5 bases each). The sequencing used peripheral blood, collected on day 0 of AZD1222 vaccination. This clonotype was obtained from an adult in good health. The CDR3 protein is CASASGALYEQYF. The CDR3 DNA is TGTGCCTCCGCATCCGGGGCTCTTTACGAGCAGTACTTC.